This TCR beta chain was sequenced for a study of blood T cell repertoires in COVID-19. Living in 24 US areas, the participants were between roughly 18 and 95 years of age. Which cohort a participant joined came from the clinical history participants gave. Sequencing was performed with immunoSEQ multiplex PCR; in TCRdb, only in-frame clones are kept and a portion is missing. The table has around 380,000 clones, about 87% seen once. The CDR3 loop spans 14 amino acids. Trimming pared 5 bases from V and 0 bases from J, leaving 11 bases between. Per germline, CDR1 SQVTM and CDR2 ANQGSEA. The source of this sequence is a man aged 25 to 40 who had recovered from COVID-19. The J gene is TRBJ1-5, the V gene TRBV29-1; D gene ambiguous. The sequencing sample was made of PBMCs or T cells enriched from blood (not recorded which). In nucleotides, the CDR3 is TGCAGCGTTAGTCTGAGTTATAGCAATCAGCCCCAGCATTTT. This gives the protein CSVSLSYSNQPQHF.